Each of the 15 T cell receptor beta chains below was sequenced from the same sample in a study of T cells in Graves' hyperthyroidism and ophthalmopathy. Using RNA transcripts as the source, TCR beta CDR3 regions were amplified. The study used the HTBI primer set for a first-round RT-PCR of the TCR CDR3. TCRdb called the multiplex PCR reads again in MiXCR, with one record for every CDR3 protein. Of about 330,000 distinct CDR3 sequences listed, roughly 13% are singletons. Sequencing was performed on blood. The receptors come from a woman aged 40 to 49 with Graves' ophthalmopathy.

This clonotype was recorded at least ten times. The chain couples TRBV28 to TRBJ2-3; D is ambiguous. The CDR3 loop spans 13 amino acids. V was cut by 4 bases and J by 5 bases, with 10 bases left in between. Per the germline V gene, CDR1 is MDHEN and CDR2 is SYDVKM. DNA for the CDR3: TGTGCCAGCAGTTCCCCGGCCTTAGATACGCAGTATTTT. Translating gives CASSSPALDTQYF.

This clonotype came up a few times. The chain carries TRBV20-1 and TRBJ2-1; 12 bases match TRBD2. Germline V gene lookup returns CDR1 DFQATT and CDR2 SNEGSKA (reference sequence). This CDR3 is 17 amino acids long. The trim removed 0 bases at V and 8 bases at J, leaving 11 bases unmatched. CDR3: CSARDQGTSGGLYEQFF. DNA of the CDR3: TGCAGTGCTAGAGATCAGGGAACTAGCGGGGGGTTGTATGAGCAGTTCTTC.

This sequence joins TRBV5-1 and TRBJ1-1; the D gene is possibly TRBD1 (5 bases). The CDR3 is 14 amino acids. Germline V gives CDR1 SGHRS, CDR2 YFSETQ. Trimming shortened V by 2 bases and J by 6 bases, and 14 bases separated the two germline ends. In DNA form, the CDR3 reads TGCGCCAGCAGCTTACACGGGGCGCCGGCTGAAGCTTTCTTT. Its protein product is CASSLHGAPAEAFF.

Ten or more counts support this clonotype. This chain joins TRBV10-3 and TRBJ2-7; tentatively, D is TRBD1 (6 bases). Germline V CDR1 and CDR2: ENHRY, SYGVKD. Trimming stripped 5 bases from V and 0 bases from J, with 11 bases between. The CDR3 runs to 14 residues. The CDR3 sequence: CAISRQESSYEQYF. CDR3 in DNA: TGTGCCATCAGTCGACAGGAGAGCTCCTACGAGCAGTACTTC.

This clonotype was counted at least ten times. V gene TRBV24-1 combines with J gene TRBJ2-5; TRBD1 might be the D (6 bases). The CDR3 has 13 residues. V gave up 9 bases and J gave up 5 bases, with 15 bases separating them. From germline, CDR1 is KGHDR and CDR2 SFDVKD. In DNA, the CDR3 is TGTGCCACCGCACGCCCAGGGGACGAGACCCAGTACTTC. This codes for CATARPGDETQYF.

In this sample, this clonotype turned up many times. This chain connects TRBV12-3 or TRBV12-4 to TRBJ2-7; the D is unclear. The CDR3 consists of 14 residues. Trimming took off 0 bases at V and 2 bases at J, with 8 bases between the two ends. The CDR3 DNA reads TGTGCCAGCAGTTTAGCGACGAGTACCTACGAGCAGTACTTC. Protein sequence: CASSLATSTYEQYF.

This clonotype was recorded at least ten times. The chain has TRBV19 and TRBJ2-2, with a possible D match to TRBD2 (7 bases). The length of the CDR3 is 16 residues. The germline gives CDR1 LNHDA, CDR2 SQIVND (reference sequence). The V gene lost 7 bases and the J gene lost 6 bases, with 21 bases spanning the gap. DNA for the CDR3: TGTGCCAGTATCTCAAGGGGGGGGCTTGGCGCCGGGGAGCTGTTTTTT. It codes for CASISRGGLGAGELFF.

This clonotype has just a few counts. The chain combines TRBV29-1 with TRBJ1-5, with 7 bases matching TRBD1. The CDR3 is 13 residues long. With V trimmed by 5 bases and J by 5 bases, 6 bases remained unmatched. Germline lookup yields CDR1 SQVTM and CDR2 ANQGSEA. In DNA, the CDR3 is TGCAGCGTTTCCGGGACAGCTTATCAGCCCCAGCATTTT. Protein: CSVSGTAYQPQHF.

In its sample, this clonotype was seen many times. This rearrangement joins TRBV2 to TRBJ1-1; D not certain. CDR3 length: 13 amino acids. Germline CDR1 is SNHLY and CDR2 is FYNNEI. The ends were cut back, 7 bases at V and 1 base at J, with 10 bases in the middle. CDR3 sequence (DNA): TGTGCCAGCAAGGGTCAGCCGAACACTGAAGCTTTCTTT. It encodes CASKGQPNTEAFF.

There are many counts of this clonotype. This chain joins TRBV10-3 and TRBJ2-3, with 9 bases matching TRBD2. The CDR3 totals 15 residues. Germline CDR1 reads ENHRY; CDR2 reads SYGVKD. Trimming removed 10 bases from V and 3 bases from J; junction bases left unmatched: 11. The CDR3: CASRLAEYSTDTQYF. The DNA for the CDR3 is TGTGCCAGCCGACTAGCGGAATATAGTACAGATACGCAGTATTTT.

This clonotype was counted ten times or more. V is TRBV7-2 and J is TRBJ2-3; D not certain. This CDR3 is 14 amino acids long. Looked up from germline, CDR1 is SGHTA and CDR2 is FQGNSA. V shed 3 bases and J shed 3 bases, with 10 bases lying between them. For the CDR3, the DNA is TGTGCCAGCAGCTTCCGAGACCGGACAGATACGCAGTATTTT. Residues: CASSFRDRTDTQYF.

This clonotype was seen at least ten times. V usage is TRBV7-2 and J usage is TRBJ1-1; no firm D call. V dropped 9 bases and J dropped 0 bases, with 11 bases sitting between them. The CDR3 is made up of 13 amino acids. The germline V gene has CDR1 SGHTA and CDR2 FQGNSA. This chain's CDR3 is CASSAFMNTEAFF. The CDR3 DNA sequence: TGTGCCAGTTCGGCGTTCATGAACACTGAAGCTTTCTTT.

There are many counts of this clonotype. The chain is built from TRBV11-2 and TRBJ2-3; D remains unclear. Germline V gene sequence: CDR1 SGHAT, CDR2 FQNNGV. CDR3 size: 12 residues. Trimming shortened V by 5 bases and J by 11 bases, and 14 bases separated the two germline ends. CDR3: CASSPLTNLQYF. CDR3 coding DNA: TGTGCCAGCAGCCCCTTAACTAACCTGCAGTATTTT.

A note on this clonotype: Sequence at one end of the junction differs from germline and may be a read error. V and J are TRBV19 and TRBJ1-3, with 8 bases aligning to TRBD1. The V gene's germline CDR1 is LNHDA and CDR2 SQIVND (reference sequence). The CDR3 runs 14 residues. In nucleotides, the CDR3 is TGTGCCAGTAGCCCAACAGGGGGGAGAAACATCATATATTTT. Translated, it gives CASSPTGGRNIIYF.

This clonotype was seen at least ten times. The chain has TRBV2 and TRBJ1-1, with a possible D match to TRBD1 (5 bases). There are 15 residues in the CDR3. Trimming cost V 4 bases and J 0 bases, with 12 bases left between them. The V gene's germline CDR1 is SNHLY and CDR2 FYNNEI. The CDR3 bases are TGTGCCAGCAGTGTGGGGCGGCGCATGAACACTGAAGCTTTCTTT. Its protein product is CASSVGRRMNTEAFF.